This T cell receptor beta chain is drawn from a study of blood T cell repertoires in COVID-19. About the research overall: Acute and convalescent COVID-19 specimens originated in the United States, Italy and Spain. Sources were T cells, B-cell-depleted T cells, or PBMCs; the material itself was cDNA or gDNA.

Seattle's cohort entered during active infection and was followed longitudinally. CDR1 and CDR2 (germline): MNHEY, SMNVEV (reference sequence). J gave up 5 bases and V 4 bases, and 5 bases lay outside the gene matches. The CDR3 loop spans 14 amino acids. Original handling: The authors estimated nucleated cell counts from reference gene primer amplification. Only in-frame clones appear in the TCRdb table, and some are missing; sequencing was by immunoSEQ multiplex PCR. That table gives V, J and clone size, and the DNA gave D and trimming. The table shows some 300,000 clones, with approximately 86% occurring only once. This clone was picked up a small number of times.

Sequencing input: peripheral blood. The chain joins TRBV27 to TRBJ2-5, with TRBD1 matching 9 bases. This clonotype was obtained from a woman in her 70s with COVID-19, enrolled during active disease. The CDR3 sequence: CASSWTGEWETQYF. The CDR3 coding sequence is TGTGCCAGCAGTTGGACAGGGGAATGGGAGACCCAGTACTTC.